Shown below are 3 T cell receptor beta chains from a single sample sequenced in a study of Ad26.COV2.S vaccination and SARS-CoV-2 variants. The table came from immunoSEQ multiplex PCR; TCRdb's copy has only in-frame clones and leaves some out. The sample has over 110,000 clones, just over 85% seen once. The sample consisted of peripheral blood, taken after recovery from COVID-19. These receptors originate from a human donor who had recovered from COVID-19.

The rearrangement joins TRBV2 to TRBJ1-6; D unresolved. From germline, CDR1 is SNHLY and CDR2 FYNNEI. The CDR3 is 11 amino acids. V lost 5 bases, J lost 10 bases, and 6 bases lay in between. CDR3 amino acids: CASSTSSPLHF. In DNA, the CDR3 is TGTGCCAGCAGTACCTCATCACCCCTCCACTTT.

The chain combines TRBV15 with TRBJ2-5; D gene ambiguous. Between the trimmed V and J ends, which lost 4 bases and 4 bases, there was a span of 10 bases. The CDR3 consists of 13 residues. Germline CDR1 reads LNHNV; CDR2 reads YYDKDF (reference sequence). CDR3 nucleotides: TGTGCCACCAGCACAATCTCGACAGAGACCCAGTACTTC. It is translated as CATSTISTETQYF. Variable domain in full (rest from reference TRBV15 and TRBJ2-5): DAMVIQNPRYQVTQFGKPVTLSCSQTLNHNVMYWYQQKSSQAPKLLFHYYDKDFNNEADTPDNFQSRRPNTSFCFLDIRSPGLGDTAMYLCATSTISTETQYFGPGTRLLVL.

As to this clone: The same CDR3 is also encoded by other DNA sequences in this sample. The CDR3 coding sequence is TGTGCCAGCAGTGGGCAGGGTGGCACTGAAGCTTTCTTT. Protein product: CASSGQGGTEAFF. The chain is built from TRBV25-1 and TRBJ1-1; a possible D gene is TRBD1 (5 bases). Trimming pared 4 bases from V and 4 bases from J, leaving 10 bases between. The germline gives CDR1 MGHDK, CDR2 SYGVNS. CDR3 length equals 13 residues.